These 8 T cell receptor beta chains share one sample of origin, sequenced in a study of blood T cell repertoires in COVID-19. Libraries were prepared by immunoSEQ multiplex PCR; TCRdb keeps only in-frame clonotypes and omits some of them. Of about 160,000 clones detected, 82% appear once; the ten largest clones hold more than 6%. Input material: peripheral blood. The receptors come from a woman between 35 and 50 years old with COVID-19, enrolled during active disease.

V usage is TRBV10-3 and J usage is TRBJ1-1, with no clear D. The CDR3 has 14 amino acids. CDR1 is ENHRY, CDR2 SYGVKD, per germline. Trimming cost V 3 bases and J 1 base, with 9 bases left between them. The CDR3 DNA reads TGTGCCATCAGTGAATGGGAGGGGAACACTGAAGCTTTCTTT. This translates into CAISEWEGNTEAFF.

This clone was recorded once. The chain joins TRBV5-1 to TRBJ2-1, with 10 bases fitting TRBD2. V shed 6 bases, J shed 0 bases, and the junction held 0 bases outside the gene matches. Germline CDR1 reads SGHRS; CDR2 reads YFSETQ. The CDR3 totals 14 residues. As DNA, the CDR3 is TGCGCCAGCAAGCGGGAGGGCTCCTACAATGAGCAGTTCTTC. It yields the protein CASKREGSYNEQFF.

The gene calls are TRBV2 and TRBJ1-6; D is uncertain. CDR3 length equals 14 residues. The germline V and J ends were trimmed by 7 bases and 7 bases, with 14 bases remaining between them. Germline-derived CDR1 and CDR2 are SNHLY and FYNNEI. CDR3 sequence: CASTGRALNSPLHF. For the CDR3, the DNA is TGTGCCAGCACCGGGCGGGCCTTGAATTCACCCCTCCACTTT.

This clone was seen just once. The rearrangement joins TRBV7-3 to TRBJ2-1, with 7 bases fitting TRBD2. Germline trimming cut 7 bases from V and 6 bases from J; bases unmatched to any gene: 6. The CDR3 runs 13 residues. Germline CDR1 and CDR2: SGHTA and FQGTGA. The CDR3 sequence is CASTFSGGNEQFF. CDR3 coding DNA: TGTGCCAGCACTTTCTCGGGAGGCAATGAGCAGTTCTTC.

The chain employs TRBV4-1 and TRBJ1-6; possible D gene TRBD1, 6 bases. Per the germline V gene, CDR1 is MGHRA and CDR2 is YSYEKL. V was trimmed by 4 bases and J by 6 bases, leaving 13 bases between them. This CDR3 is built from 15 residues. The CDR3 spells CASSLEGVSNSPLHF. CDR3 nucleotide sequence: TGCGCCAGCAGCCTTGAGGGGGTTTCTAATTCACCCCTCCACTTT.

This clone has more than one count but fewer than ten. The J gene is TRBJ2-4, the V gene TRBV9; D gene uncertain. Germline V gene sequence: CDR1 SGDLS, CDR2 YYNGEE. The CDR3 has 15 amino acids. The V end was cut by 4 bases, the J end by 0 bases, with 11 bases between. The CDR3 nucleotides read TGTGCCAGCAGCATTTCCGGTCTAGCCAAAAACATTCAGTACTTC. It yields the protein CASSISGLAKNIQYF.

The chain is built from TRBV27 and TRBJ2-1, with D tentatively TRBD2 (5 bases). V dropped 4 bases and J dropped 4 bases, with 8 bases sitting between them. This CDR3 comprises 13 residues. The germline V gene has CDR1 MNHEY and CDR2 SMNVEV (reference sequence). The CDR3 DNA sequence: TGTGCCAGCAGTTGGGGAGAGTACAATGAGCAGTTCTTC. Translating it yields CASSWGEYNEQFF.

The V and J genes are TRBV30 and TRBJ2-1; D gene ambiguous. V was cut by 4 bases and J by 9 bases, with 13 bases left in between. The length of the CDR3 is 12 residues. CDR1 and CDR2 from the germline V gene are GTSNPN and SVGIG (reference sequence). This chain's CDR3 is CAWKPRAGEQFF. DNA for the CDR3: TGTGCCTGGAAACCACGAGCAGGTGAGCAGTTCTTC.